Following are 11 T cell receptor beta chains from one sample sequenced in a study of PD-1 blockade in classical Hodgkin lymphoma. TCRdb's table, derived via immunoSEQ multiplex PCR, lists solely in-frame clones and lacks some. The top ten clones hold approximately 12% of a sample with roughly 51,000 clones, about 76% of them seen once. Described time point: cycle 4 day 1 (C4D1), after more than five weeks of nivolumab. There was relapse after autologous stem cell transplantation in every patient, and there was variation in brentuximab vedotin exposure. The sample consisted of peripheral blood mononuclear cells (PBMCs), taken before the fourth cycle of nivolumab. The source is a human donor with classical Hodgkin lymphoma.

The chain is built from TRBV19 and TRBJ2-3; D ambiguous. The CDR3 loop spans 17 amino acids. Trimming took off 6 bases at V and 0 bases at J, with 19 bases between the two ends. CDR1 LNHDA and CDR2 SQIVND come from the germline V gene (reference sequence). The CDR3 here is CASSPSRVWDSTDTQYF. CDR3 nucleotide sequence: TGTGCCAGTAGCCCGTCAAGAGTGTGGGATAGCACAGATACGCAGTATTTT.

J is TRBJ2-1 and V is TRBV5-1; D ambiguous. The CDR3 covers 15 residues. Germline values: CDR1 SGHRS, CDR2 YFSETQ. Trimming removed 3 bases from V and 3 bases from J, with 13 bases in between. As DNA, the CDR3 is TGCGCCAGCAGCTATAGTGTTGGGCTCTACAATGAGCAGTTCTTC. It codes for CASSYSVGLYNEQFF.

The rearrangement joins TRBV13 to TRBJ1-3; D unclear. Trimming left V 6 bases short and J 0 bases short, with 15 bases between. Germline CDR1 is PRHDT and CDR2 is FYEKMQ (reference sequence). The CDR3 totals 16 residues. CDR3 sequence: CASRLVGTTSGNTIYF. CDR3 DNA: TGTGCCAGCAGACTCGTAGGAACTACCTCTGGAAACACCATATATTTT.

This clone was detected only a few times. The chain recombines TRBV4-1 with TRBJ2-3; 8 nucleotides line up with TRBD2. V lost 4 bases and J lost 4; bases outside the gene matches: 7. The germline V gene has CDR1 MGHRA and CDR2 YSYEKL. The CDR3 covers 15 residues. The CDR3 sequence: CASSPSGGRPDTQYF. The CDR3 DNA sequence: TGCGCCAGCAGCCCGTCGGGAGGGCGCCCAGATACGCAGTATTTT.

Here the CDR3 reads CASSLRPGRTDTQYF. CDR3 in DNA: TGTGCCAGCAGCTTAAGGCCCGGCCGAACAGATACGCAGTATTTT. The genes are TRBV7-3 and TRBJ2-3; no reliable D call. Germline values: CDR1 SGHTA, CDR2 FQGTGA. Between the trimmed V and J ends, which lost 1 base and 3 bases, there was a span of 11 bases. The CDR3 spans 15 residues.

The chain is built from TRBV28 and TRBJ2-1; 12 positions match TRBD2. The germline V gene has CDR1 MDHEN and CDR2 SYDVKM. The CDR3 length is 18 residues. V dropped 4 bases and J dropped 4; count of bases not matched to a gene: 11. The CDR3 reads CASSSPLLAGGTYNEQFF. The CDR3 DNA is TGTGCCAGCAGTTCCCCCCTACTAGCGGGGGGCACATACAATGAGCAGTTCTTC.

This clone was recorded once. The CDR3: CASSGTGTSHEQYF. As DNA, the CDR3 is TGCGCCAGCAGCGGGACCGGGACTAGCCACGAGCAGTACTTC. This chain uses TRBV5-1 with TRBJ2-7; 9 nucleotides align to TRBD2. V trimming: 4 bases; J trimming: 5 bases; junction bases outside the gene matches: 7. Germline V gene lookup returns CDR1 SGHRS and CDR2 YFSETQ. There are 14 residues in the CDR3.

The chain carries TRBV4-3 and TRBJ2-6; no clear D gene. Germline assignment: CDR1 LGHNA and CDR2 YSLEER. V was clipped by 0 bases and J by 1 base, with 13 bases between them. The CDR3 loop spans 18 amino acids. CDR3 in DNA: TGCGCCAGCAGCCAAGATCGGCAGGAACTATCTGGGGCCAACGTCCTGACTTTC. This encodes CASSQDRQELSGANVLTF.

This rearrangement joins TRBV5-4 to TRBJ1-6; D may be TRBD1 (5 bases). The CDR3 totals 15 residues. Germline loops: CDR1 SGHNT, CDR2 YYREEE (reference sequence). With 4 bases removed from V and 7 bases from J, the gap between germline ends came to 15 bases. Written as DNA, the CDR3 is TGTGCCAGCAGCCCCGGAGGGACGGAAAATTCACCCCTCCACTTT. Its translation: CASSPGGTENSPLHF.

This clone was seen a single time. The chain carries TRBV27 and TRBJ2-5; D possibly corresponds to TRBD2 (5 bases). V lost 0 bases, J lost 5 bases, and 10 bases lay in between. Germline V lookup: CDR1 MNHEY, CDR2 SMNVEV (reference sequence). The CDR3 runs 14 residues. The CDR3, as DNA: TGTGCCAGCAGTTTATCGAGCGGCATGGAGACCCAGTACTTC. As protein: CASSLSSGMETQYF.

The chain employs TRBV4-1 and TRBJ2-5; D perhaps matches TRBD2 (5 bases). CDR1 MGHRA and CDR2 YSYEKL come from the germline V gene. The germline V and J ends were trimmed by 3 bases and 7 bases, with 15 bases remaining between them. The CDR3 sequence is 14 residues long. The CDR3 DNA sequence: TGCGCCAGCAGCCAGGAAGCGGCCCCGGGGACCCAGTACTTC. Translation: CASSQEAAPGTQYF.